Following are 28 T cell receptor beta chains from one sample sequenced in a study of graft-versus-host responses after intestinal transplantation. The table came from immunoSEQ multiplex PCR; TCRdb's copy has only in-frame clones and leaves some out. This table has approximately 110,000 clones, more than 90% appearing once. These receptors are not linked to any known antigen. The source was unstimulated CD4+ T cells sorted from spleen or lymph node cells, collected before transplant. These receptors were collected from a human donor who was the organ donor for an intestinal transplant.

The CDR3 here is CASSVQGDPNEQFF. CDR3 coding DNA: TGTGCCAGCAGTGTCCAGGGAGATCCCAATGAGCAGTTCTTC. The chain employs TRBV2 and TRBJ2-1; D is tentatively TRBD1 or TRBD2 (5 bases each). V dropped 4 bases and J dropped 6 bases, with 13 bases sitting between them. CDR3 size: 14 residues. Germline lookup yields CDR1 SNHLY and CDR2 FYNNEI.

The genes are TRBV21-1 and TRBJ2-7. TRBV21-1 is reported as a pseudogene. The CDR3 contains 14 residues. The CDR3 region is CASSKERESYEQYF. In DNA form, the CDR3 reads TGTGCCAGCAGCAAAGAAAGGGAATCCTACGAGCAGTACTTC.

The genes are TRBV7-2 and TRBJ2-7; TRBD2 matches 10 bases. V was pared by 4 bases and J by 6 bases, with 9 bases of the junction left unmatched. Germline V gives CDR1 SGHTA, CDR2 FQGNSA. The CDR3 spans 15 residues. The CDR3 reads CASSSVPGLAIEQYF. CDR3 bases: TGTGCCAGCAGCTCCGTGCCGGGACTAGCGATCGAGCAGTACTTC. The variable domain in full, completed from reference TRBV7-2 and TRBJ2-7, reads GAGVSQSPSNKVTEKGKDVELRCDPISGHTALYWYRQSLGQGLEFLIYFQGNSAPDKSGLPSDRFSAERTGGSVSTLTIQRTQQEDSAVYLCASSSVPGLAIEQYFGPGTRLTVT.

The genes are TRBV5-5 and TRBJ2-5, with D possibly called TRBD1 or TRBD2 (5 bases each). The V gene's germline CDR1 is SGHKS and CDR2 YYEKEE (reference sequence). V shed 4 bases and J shed 4 bases, with 20 bases lying between them. CDR3 length equals 16 residues. The CDR3: CASSQAYGGVRETQYF. CDR3 coding DNA: TGTGCCAGCAGCCAGGCATATGGGGGAGTCAGAGAGACCCAGTACTTC.

V usage is TRBV5-1 and J usage is TRBJ2-3; 8 bases match TRBD2. Germline V gives CDR1 SGHRS, CDR2 YFSETQ. The CDR3 runs 14 residues. V was clipped by 1 base and J by 3 bases; unmatched bases: 1. CDR3 loop: CASSLLAGTDTQYF. The CDR3 DNA follows: TGCGCCAGCAGCTTGTTAGCGGGAACAGATACGCAGTATTTT.

The rearrangement links TRBV30 to TRBJ2-5, with 8 positions matching TRBD2. The CDR3 has 11 residues. Germline V gene data show CDR1 as GTSNPN and CDR2 as SVGIG (reference sequence). Trimming took 7 bases from V and 5 from J; bases not matched to a gene: 3. The CDR3 nucleotides are TGTGCCTCGGGACTAGGGGAGACCCAGTACTTC. Encoded protein: CASGLGETQYF.

The chain joins TRBV4-2 to TRBJ1-2; 7 positions match TRBD1. Germline CDR1 reads LGHNA; CDR2 reads YNFKEQ. This CDR3 is built from 15 residues. The J segment lost 8 bases and the V segment lost 0 bases, leaving 9 bases of the junction unmatched. CDR3 nucleotides: TGTGCCAGCAGCCAAGACGGGACAGAGAATGAGGGCTACACCTTC. Translated, it gives CASSQDGTENEGYTF.

This clone was counted a single time. The chain carries TRBV5-3 and TRBJ2-7; D gene uncertain. TRBV5-3 is an ORF, with its function uncertain. The CDR3 covers 14 residues. Trimming shortened V by 0 bases and J by 5 bases, and 12 bases separated the two germline ends. CDR3 sequence (DNA): TGTGCCAGAAGCTTGGGACCTAGGGTCCACGAGCAGTACTTC. It specifies CARSLGPRVHEQYF.

V is TRBV29-1 and J is TRBJ1-1, with a weak D call TRBD1 (6 bases). The CDR3 sequence is 14 residues long. V gave up 7 bases and J gave up 4 bases, with 19 bases separating them. Germline values: CDR1 SQVTM, CDR2 ANQGSEA. The CDR3 spells CSARPQGPGTEAFF. The CDR3 DNA reads TGCAGCGCCCGCCCCCAGGGGCCGGGCACTGAAGCTTTCTTT.

This chain uses TRBV7-9 with TRBJ2-1; 11 nucleotides match TRBD1. The CDR3 runs 17 residues. The junction had 5 bases not matched to a gene; V was cut back by 1 base and J by 3 bases. CDR1 is SEHNR, CDR2 FQNEAQ, per germline (reference sequence). In DNA, the CDR3 is TGTGCCAGCAGCTTAGGGGCCGGGACAGGGGGCTACAATGAGCAGTTCTTC. It yields the protein CASSLGAGTGGYNEQFF.

V and J are TRBV9 and TRBJ1-2; 7 bases line up with TRBD1. Trimming cost V 2 bases and J 4 bases; bases outside gene matches: 5. The CDR3 is made up of 14 amino acids. Germline V CDR1 and CDR2: SGDLS, YYNGEE. The CDR3 here is CASSVDRLAYGYTF. The CDR3 coding sequence is TGTGCCAGCAGCGTGGACAGGCTTGCCTATGGCTACACCTTC.

J is TRBJ2-7 and V is TRBV2; perhaps D is TRBD1 or TRBD2 (5 bases each). Trimming removed 5 bases from V and 3 bases from J, with 11 bases in between. The germline V gene encodes CDR1 SNHLY and CDR2 FYNNEI. This CDR3 comprises 13 residues. The CDR3 DNA sequence: TGTGCCAGCAGTTACGGGGCCGTCTACGAGCAGTACTTC. It encodes CASSYGAVYEQYF.

The rearrangement links TRBV27 to TRBJ2-5; D is perhaps TRBD2 (5 bases). Trimming pared 5 bases from V and 7 bases from J, leaving 11 bases between. The germline V gene encodes CDR1 MNHEY and CDR2 SMNVEV (reference sequence). The length of the CDR3 is 12 residues. The CDR3 DNA is TGTGCCAGCAGTCCACGAGGGAGGACCCAGTACTTC. Translated, it gives CASSPRGRTQYF.

V and J are TRBV19 and TRBJ2-7, with D uncertain. This CDR3 region has 11 residues. V gave up 4 bases and J gave up 2 bases, with 3 bases separating them. CDR1 and CDR2 (germline): LNHDA, SQIVND (reference sequence). The CDR3 nucleotides are TGTGCCAGTAGTAGCGCCTACGAGCAGTACTTC. Translated, it gives CASSSAYEQYF.

The chain is built from TRBV19 and TRBJ1-6, with 9 bases fitting TRBD1. J was trimmed by 7 bases and V by 4 bases; bases with no gene match: 8. CDR1 is LNHDA, CDR2 SQIVND, per germline (reference sequence). CDR3 size: 16 residues. CDR3 DNA sequence: TGTGCCAGTAGTACCACCGGACAGGGGAGCAATTCACCCCTCCACTTT. This gives the protein CASSTTGQGSNSPLHF.

The chain couples TRBV19 to TRBJ2-1; 7 bases match TRBD2. The CDR3 consists of 15 residues. Germline loops: CDR1 LNHDA, CDR2 SQIVND (reference sequence). With 5 bases clipped from V and 3 bases from J, the junction kept 7 bases outside the gene matches. The CDR3: CASSRGGEGYNEQFF. For the CDR3, the DNA is TGTGCCAGTAGTCGTGGGGGGGAGGGCTACAATGAGCAGTTCTTC.

This clone came up once. The chain employs TRBV5-1 and TRBJ2-1, with TRBD1 matching over 12 bases. Trimming removed 4 bases from V and 10 bases from J; junction bases left unmatched: 3. CDR3 length equals 13 residues. Germline lookup yields CDR1 SGHRS and CDR2 YFSETQ. This chain's CDR3 is CASSLGTGGEQFF. The CDR3 DNA reads as TGCGCCAGCAGCCTCGGGACAGGGGGCGAGCAGTTCTTC.

This sequence joins TRBV6-6 and TRBJ2-1; 9 positions agree with TRBD2. The CDR3 spans 15 residues. Unmatched junction bases numbered 6, after V lost 9 bases and J lost 0 bases. Germline CDR1 MNHNY, CDR2 SVGAGI (reference sequence). Here the CDR3 reads CASASGVSSYNEQFF. The CDR3 coding sequence is TGTGCCAGTGCTAGCGGGGTGAGCTCCTACAATGAGCAGTTCTTC.

V and J are TRBV4-3 and TRBJ2-1; D is possibly TRBD2 (6 bases). The CDR3 length is 15 residues. Trimming pared 1 base from V and 0 bases from J, leaving 7 bases between. Germline values: CDR1 LGHNA, CDR2 YSLEER. The DNA for the CDR3 is TGCGCCAGCAGCCAAGCGGGGGTCTCCTACAATGAGCAGTTCTTC. Translation: CASSQAGVSYNEQFF.

The chain carries TRBV23-1 and TRBJ2-7, with 10 bases aligning to TRBD2. TRBV23-1 belongs to the ORF category, with a function that is uncertain. The CDR3 has 17 residues. The ends lost 0 bases at V and 4 bases at J; junction bases unmatched: 9. CDR3 in amino acids: CASSQSREREGPYEQYF. In DNA, the CDR3 is TGCGCCAGCAGTCAATCGAGGGAGCGGGAGGGCCCTTACGAGCAGTACTTC.

The chain links TRBV4-2 to TRBJ2-5; TRBD2 might be the D (7 bases). Germline CDR1 and CDR2: LGHNA and YNFKEQ. This CDR3 comprises 16 residues. V lost 7 bases and J 4 bases, leaving 22 bases between the germline ends. The CDR3 nucleotides are TGTGCCAGCAAGGGGGTACCCGGCGGGAGACTAGAGACCCAGTACTTC. Translation: CASKGVPGGRLETQYF.

The rearrangement uses TRBV30 and TRBJ2-7; possibly TRBD1 for D (5 bases). Germline lookup yields CDR1 GTSNPN and CDR2 SVGIG (reference sequence). The CDR3 has 13 residues. Trimming stripped 4 bases from V and 3 bases from J, with 13 bases between. The CDR3 is CAWTLGLLYEQYF. CDR3 bases: TGTGCCTGGACCCTGGGGCTCCTCTACGAGCAGTACTTC. Supplemented by reference TRBV30 and TRBJ2-7, the full variable domain reads SQTIHQWPATLVQPVGSPLSLECTVEGTSNPNLYWYRQAAGRGLQLLFYSVGIGQISSEVPQNLSASRPQDRQFILSSKKLLLSDSGFYLCAWTLGLLYEQYFGPGTRLTVT.

V is TRBV7-2 and J is TRBJ2-1; TRBD1 aligns across 11 bases. The germline V gene has CDR1 SGHTA and CDR2 FQGNSA. The CDR3 consists of 15 residues. The V and J ends lost 5 bases and 3 bases, in that order; junction bases with no gene match: 3. The CDR3 DNA is TGTGCCAGCAGCGGACAGGGGGCGATCTACAATGAGCAGTTCTTC. Protein product: CASSGQGAIYNEQFF.

The chain employs TRBV5-1 and TRBJ2-7; 8 nucleotides line up with TRBD2. CDR1 is SGHRS, CDR2 YFSETQ, per germline. The CDR3 contains 15 residues. Trimming removed 2 bases from V and 2 bases from J; junction bases left unmatched: 6. The CDR3 reads CASSFGAGATYEQYF. CDR3 nucleotide sequence: TGCGCCAGCAGCTTCGGAGCGGGGGCTACCTACGAGCAGTACTTC. The whole variable domain, filled in from reference TRBV5-1 and TRBJ2-7, reads KAGVTQTPRYLIKTRGQQVTLSCSPISGHRSVSWYQQTPGQGLQFLFEYFSETQRNKGNFPGRFSGRQFSNSRSEMNVSTLELGDSALYLCASSFGAGATYEQYFGPGTRLTVT.

This clone rates as medium-sized (0.01 to 0.1%). This CDR3 is CASSSPGTGGQPQHF. The CDR3 bases are TGTGCCAGCAGCTCCCCCGGGACAGGGGGGCAGCCCCAGCATTTT. The V call is TRBV12-1, the J call TRBJ1-5; the DNA was not used to check the table's D call, TRBD1. TRBV12-1 represents a pseudogene. The length of the CDR3 is 15 residues.

The chain is built from TRBV7-2 and TRBJ2-1, with TRBD2 matching 10 bases. CDR3 length: 17 residues. Per germline, CDR1 SGHTA and CDR2 FQGNSA. V lost 5 bases, J lost 10 bases, and 17 bases stayed unmatched. The CDR3 spells CASSRPPTSTSGTEQFF. CDR3 nucleotides: TGTGCCAGCAGCAGACCCCCCACATCTACTAGCGGGACCGAGCAGTTCTTC.

With respect to this clone: This same CDR3 is encoded by further DNA sequences in the sample. CDR3 sequence reads: CASNTGELFF. The CDR3 nucleotides read TGTGCCAGTAACACCGGGGAGCTGTTTTTT. The V gene is TRBV6-1, the J gene TRBJ2-2; D is ambiguous. Trimming cost V 9 bases and J 2 bases, with 1 base left between them. CDR1 is MNHNS, CDR2 SASEGT, per germline. CDR3 length: 10 residues.

This clone has only one observation. The V gene is TRBV7-9, the J gene TRBJ2-1; D may be TRBD1 (6 bases). In germline, CDR1 is SEHNR, CDR2 FQNEAQ (reference sequence). Trimming took 4 bases from V and 0 from J, leaving 22 bases between them. The CDR3 consists of 19 residues. CDR3 region: CASSSTRVSQGYSYNEQFF. CDR3 sequence (DNA): TGTGCCAGCAGCTCCACTAGGGTTTCACAGGGTTACTCCTACAATGAGCAGTTCTTC.